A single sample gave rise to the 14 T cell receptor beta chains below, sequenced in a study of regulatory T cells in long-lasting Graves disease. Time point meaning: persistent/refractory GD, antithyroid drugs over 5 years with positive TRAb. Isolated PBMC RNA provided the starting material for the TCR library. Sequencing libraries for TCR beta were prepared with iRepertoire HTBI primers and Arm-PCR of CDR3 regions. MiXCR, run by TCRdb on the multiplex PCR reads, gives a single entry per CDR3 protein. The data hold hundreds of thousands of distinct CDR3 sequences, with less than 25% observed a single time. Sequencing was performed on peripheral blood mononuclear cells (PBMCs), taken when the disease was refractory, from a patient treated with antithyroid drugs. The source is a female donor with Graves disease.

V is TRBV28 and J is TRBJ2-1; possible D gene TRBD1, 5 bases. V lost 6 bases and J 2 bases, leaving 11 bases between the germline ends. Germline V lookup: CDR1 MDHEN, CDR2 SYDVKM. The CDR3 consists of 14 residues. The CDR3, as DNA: TGTGCCAGCAGCCAGACAGCGACCTACAATGAGCAGTTCTTC. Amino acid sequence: CASSQTATYNEQFF.

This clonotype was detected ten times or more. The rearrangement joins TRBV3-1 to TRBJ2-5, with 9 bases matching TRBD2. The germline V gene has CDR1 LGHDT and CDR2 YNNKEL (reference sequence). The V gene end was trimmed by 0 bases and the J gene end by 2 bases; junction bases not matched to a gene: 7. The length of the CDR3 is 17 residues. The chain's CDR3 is CASSQEGSGSWQETQYF. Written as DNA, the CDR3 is TGTGCCAGCAGCCAAGAAGGTAGCGGGAGTTGGCAAGAGACCCAGTACTTC.

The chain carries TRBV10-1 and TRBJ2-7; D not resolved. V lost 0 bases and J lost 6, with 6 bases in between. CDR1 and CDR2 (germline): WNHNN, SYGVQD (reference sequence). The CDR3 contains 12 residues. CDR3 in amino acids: CASSESVSEQYF. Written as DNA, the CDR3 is TGCGCCAGCAGTGAGTCGGTGTCCGAGCAGTACTTC.

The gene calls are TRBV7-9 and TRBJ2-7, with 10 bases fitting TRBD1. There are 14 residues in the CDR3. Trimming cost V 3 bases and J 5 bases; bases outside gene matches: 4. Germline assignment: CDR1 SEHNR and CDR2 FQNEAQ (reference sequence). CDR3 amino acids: CASSLGTGVHEQYF. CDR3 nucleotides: TGTGCCAGCAGCTTGGGGACAGGGGTCCACGAGCAGTACTTC.

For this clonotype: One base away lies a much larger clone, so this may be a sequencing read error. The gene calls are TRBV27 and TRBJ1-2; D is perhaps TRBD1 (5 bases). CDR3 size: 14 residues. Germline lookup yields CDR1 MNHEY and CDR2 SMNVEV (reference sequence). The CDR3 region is CASSPSTVNYGHTF. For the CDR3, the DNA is TGTGCCAGCAGTCCGTCGACAGTTAACTATGGCCACACCTTC.

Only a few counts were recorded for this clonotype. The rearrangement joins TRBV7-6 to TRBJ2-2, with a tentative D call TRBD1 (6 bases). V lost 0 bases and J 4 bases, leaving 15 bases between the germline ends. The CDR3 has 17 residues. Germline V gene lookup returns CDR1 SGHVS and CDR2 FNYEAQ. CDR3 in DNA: TGTGCCAGCAGCTTAGCGCGGGTGGGGGCCCTCACCGGGGAGCTGTTTTTT. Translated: CASSLARVGALTGELFF.

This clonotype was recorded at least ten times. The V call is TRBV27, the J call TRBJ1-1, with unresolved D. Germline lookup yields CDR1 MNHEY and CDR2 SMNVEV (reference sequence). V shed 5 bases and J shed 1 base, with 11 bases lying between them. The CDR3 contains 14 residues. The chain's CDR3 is CASSLGVPNTEAFF. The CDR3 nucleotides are TGTGCCAGCAGTCTCGGGGTACCGAACACTGAAGCTTTCTTT.

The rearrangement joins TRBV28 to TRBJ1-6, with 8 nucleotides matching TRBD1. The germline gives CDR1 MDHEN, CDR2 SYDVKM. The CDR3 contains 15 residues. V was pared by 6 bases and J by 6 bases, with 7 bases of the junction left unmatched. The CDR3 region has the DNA TGTGCCAGCAGGCGACGGACAGGGCTTAATTCACCCCTCCACTTT. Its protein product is CASRRRTGLNSPLHF.

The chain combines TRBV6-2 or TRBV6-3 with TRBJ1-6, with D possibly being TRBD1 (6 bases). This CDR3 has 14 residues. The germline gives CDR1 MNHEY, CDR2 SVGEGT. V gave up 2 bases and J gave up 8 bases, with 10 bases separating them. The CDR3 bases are TGTGCCAGCAGTTACGGGGCAGGGGATTCACCCCTCCACTTT. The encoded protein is CASSYGAGDSPLHF.

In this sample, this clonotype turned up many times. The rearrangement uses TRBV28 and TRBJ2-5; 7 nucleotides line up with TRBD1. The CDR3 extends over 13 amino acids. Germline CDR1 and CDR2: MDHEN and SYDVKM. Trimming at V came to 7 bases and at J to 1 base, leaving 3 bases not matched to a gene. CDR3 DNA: TGTGCCAGCAAGGGGGCAGTCCAAGAGACCCAGTACTTC. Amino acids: CASKGAVQETQYF.

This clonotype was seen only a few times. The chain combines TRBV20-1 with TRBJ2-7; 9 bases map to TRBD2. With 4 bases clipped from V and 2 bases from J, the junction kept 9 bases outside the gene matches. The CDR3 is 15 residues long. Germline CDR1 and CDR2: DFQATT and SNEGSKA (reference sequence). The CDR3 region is CSAMGRGGRAYEQYF. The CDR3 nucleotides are TGCAGTGCTATGGGTCGGGGCGGGAGGGCCTACGAGCAGTACTTC.

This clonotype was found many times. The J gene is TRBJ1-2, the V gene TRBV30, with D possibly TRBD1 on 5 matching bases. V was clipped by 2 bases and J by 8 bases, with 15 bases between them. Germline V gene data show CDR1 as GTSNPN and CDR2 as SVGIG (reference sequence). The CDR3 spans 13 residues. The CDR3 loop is CAWSPVRVGGYTF. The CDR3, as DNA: TGTGCCTGGAGTCCGGTCAGGGTCGGGGGCTACACCTTC.

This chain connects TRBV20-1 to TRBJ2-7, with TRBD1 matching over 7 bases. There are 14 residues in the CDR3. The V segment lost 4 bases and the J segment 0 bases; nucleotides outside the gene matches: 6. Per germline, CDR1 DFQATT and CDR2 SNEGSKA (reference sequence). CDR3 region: CSATRRDSSYEQYF. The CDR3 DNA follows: TGCAGTGCTACCCGAAGGGACAGCTCCTACGAGCAGTACTTC.

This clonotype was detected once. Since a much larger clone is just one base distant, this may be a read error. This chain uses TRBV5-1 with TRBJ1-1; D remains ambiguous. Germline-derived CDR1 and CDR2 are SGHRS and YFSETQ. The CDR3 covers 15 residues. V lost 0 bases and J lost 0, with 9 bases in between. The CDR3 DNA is TGCGCCAGCAGCTTGGCCTGCCTGATGAACACTGAAGCTTTCTTT. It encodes CASSLACLMNTEAFF.